This T cell receptor beta chain emerged from a study of T cell responses to AZD1222 COVID-19 vaccine. This CDR3 comprises 13 residues. Germline CDR1 reads GTSNPN; CDR2 reads SVGIG (reference sequence). Trimming took off 3 bases at V and 5 bases at J, with 13 bases between the two ends. Clones were read by immunoSEQ multiplex PCR, and TCRdb kept only the in-frame ones, dropping some. Of 70,000 to 80,000 clones listed, around three quarters are singletons. The source of this sequence is an adult who received the AZD1222 COVID-19 vaccine. The rearrangement uses TRBV30 and TRBJ1-1; D unclear. The sample here was peripheral blood, taken 28 days after the second AZD1222 dose. The CDR3 coding sequence is TGTGCCTGGAGCCCTCCTGGGGTGACTGAAGCTTTCTTT. Its protein product is CAWSPPGVTEAFF.